Below are 19 T cell receptor beta chains sequenced from a single sample in a study of T cells in Graves' hyperthyroidism and ophthalmopathy. TCR beta CDR3 region amplification was performed from RNA transcripts. First-round RT-PCR with HTBI primers amplified the TCR CDR3 region. One entry per CDR3 protein results from TCRdb running MiXCR on the multiplex PCR reads. The sample gives 600,000 to 700,000 distinct CDR3 sequences, just under 45% of which show up once; less than 8.5% is in the top ten. The sample comprised peripheral blood or thyroid tissue (not recorded which). All receptors derive from an adult man with Graves' disease, either hyperthyroidism or ophthalmopathy (not recorded which).

V usage is TRBV4-1 and J usage is TRBJ2-5, with a weak D call TRBD1 (6 bases). CDR1 is MGHRA and CDR2 is YSYEKL in the germline V gene. V lost 0 bases and J lost 7, with 15 bases in between. The CDR3 runs to 15 residues. In DNA, the CDR3 is TGCGCCAGCAGCCAAGATCATGGACAGTCATGGACCCAGTACTTC. It translates to CASSQDHGQSWTQYF.

The chain carries TRBV7-9 and TRBJ2-7; D perhaps matches TRBD2 (6 bases). Germline V lookup: CDR1 SEHNR, CDR2 FQNEAQ (reference sequence). The V gene lost 0 bases and the J gene lost 6 bases, with 9 bases spanning the gap. This CDR3 comprises 13 residues. The chain's CDR3 is CASSLAGRSEQYF. In DNA, the CDR3 is TGTGCCAGCAGCTTAGCGGGGAGGAGCGAGCAGTACTTC.

The chain has TRBV7-3 and TRBJ2-6; 14 bases are shared with TRBD2. This CDR3 has 19 residues. Germline V lookup: CDR1 SGHTA, CDR2 FQGTGA. The V and J ends lost 5 bases and 4 bases, in that order; junction bases with no gene match: 10. For the CDR3, the DNA is TGTGCCAGCAGCCGACCGGGACTAGCGGGAGTGGACGGGGCCAACGTCCTGACTTTC. This translates into CASSRPGLAGVDGANVLTF. The full variable domain, completed using reference TRBV7-3 and TRBJ2-6, is GAGVSQTPSNKVTEKGKYVELRCDPISGHTALYWYRQSLGQGPEFLIYFQGTGAADDSGLPNDRFFAVRPEGSVSTLKIQRTERGDSAVYLCASSRPGLAGVDGANVLTFGAGSRLTVL.

This clonotype was detected ten times or more. V and J are TRBV29-1 and TRBJ1-2; TRBD1 matches 8 bases. Germline assignment: CDR1 SQVTM and CDR2 ANQGSEA. The CDR3 covers 14 residues. V lost 2 bases to trimming and J lost 8 bases; unmatched junction nucleotides: 10. CDR3 nucleotides: TGCAGCGTTGAAACGGGCAGGGGGCTCGGGGGCTACACCTTC. Its protein product is CSVETGRGLGGYTF.

This clonotype was seen more than once but under ten times. This chain connects TRBV7-8 to TRBJ2-5; D gene unclear. This CDR3 has 17 residues. Trimming left V 0 bases short and J 0 bases short, with 14 bases between. Germline CDR1 is SGHVS and CDR2 is FQNEAQ. CDR3: CASSLATGRLYQETQYF. In DNA form, the CDR3 reads TGTGCCAGCAGCTTAGCGACGGGCAGGTTGTACCAAGAGACCCAGTACTTC.

This clonotype was counted many times. The chain combines TRBV15 with TRBJ1-2, with 7 bases identical to TRBD1. The CDR3 covers 14 residues. CDR1 and CDR2 from the germline V gene are LNHNV and YYDKDF (reference sequence). The V and J ends lost 4 bases and 8 bases, in that order; junction bases with no gene match: 10. This chain's CDR3 is CATSKDRETSGYTF. The CDR3 DNA follows: TGTGCCACCAGCAAAGACAGGGAGACATCAGGCTACACCTTC.

V is TRBV2 and J is TRBJ2-2; TRBD1 aligns across 9 bases. This CDR3 spans 16 amino acids. The V and J ends lost 5 bases and 2 bases, in that order; junction bases with no gene match: 6. Germline CDR1 reads SNHLY; CDR2 reads FYNNEI. The CDR3 here is CASSHRTGANTGELFF. The CDR3 nucleotides read TGTGCCAGCAGTCATCGGACAGGGGCTAACACCGGGGAGCTGTTTTTT. Full variable domain (missing parts from reference TRBV2 and TRBJ2-2): EPEVTQTPSHQVTQMGQEVILRCVPISNHLYFYWYRQILGQKVEFLVSFYNNEISEKSEIFDDQFSVERPDGSNFTLKIRSTKLEDSAMYFCASSHRTGANTGELFFGEGSRLTVL.

CDR3 in amino acids: CASSLGQKDGYTF. CDR3 nucleotides: TGTGCCAGCAGTTTGGGACAGAAGGATGGCTACACCTTC. The chain joins TRBV12-3 or TRBV12-4 to TRBJ1-2; 7 bases match TRBD1. This CDR3 has 13 amino acids. V was pared by 3 bases and J by 6 bases, with 4 bases of the junction left unmatched.

The V and J genes are TRBV7-9 and TRBJ1-1; no firm D call. V dropped 5 bases and J dropped 4 bases, with 14 bases sitting between them. The CDR3 extends over 14 amino acids. Germline V CDR1 and CDR2: SEHNR, FQNEAQ (reference sequence). CDR3 residues: CASSVDGFGTEAFF. DNA for the CDR3: TGTGCCAGCAGCGTAGATGGTTTCGGCACTGAAGCTTTCTTT.

A word on this clonotype: This may stem from a read error, because a much larger clone lies one nucleotide away. The rearrangement links TRBV29-1 to TRBJ2-7, with TRBD1 matching 9 bases. The CDR3 contains 12 residues. Germline-derived CDR1 and CDR2 are SQVTM and ANQGSEA. With 7 bases clipped from V and 3 bases from J, the junction kept 4 bases outside the gene matches. In nucleotides, the CDR3 is TGCAGCGCCGGGACAGGGAACTACGAGCAGTACTTC. This translates into CSAGTGNYEQYF.

As regards this clonotype: Sequence at one end of the junction differs from germline and may be a read error. The chain recombines TRBV7-2 with TRBJ1-1; D call uncertain. Germline V gene data show CDR1 as SGHTA and CDR2 as FQGNSA. The CDR3 extends over 12 amino acids. The CDR3 loop reads CAGSRFDTEAFF. CDR3 bases: TGTGCCGGCAGCCGATTTGACACTGAAGCTTTCTTT.

The sample holds one count of this clonotype. The chain combines TRBV5-6 with TRBJ1-2, with D possibly being TRBD1 (5 bases). The V end was cut by 4 bases, the J end by 1 base, with 14 bases between. This CDR3 comprises 15 residues. Germline V gene lookup returns CDR1 SGHDT and CDR2 YYEEEE. The CDR3 region is CASSPGTNFNYGYTF. For the CDR3, the DNA is TGTGCCAGCAGCCCGGGGACTAACTTTAACTATGGCTACACCTTC.

The J gene is TRBJ2-6, the V gene TRBV7-2, with 11 bases fitting TRBD1. With V trimmed by 1 base and J by 3 bases, 5 bases remained unmatched. The CDR3 loop spans 18 amino acids. Per the germline V gene, CDR1 is SGHTA and CDR2 is FQGNSA. CDR3 region: CASSLEDRGLSGANVLTF. In DNA, the CDR3 is TGTGCCAGCAGCTTAGAGGACAGGGGGCTTAGTGGGGCCAACGTCCTGACTTTC.

The chain employs TRBV20-1 and TRBJ2-7, with TRBD1 identical over 7 bases. Germline V CDR1 and CDR2: DFQATT, SNEGSKA (reference sequence). V shed 4 bases, J shed 0 bases, and the junction held 9 bases outside the gene matches. The CDR3 length is 15 residues. CDR3 sequence: CSATLLRGSSYEQYF. In DNA, the CDR3 is TGCAGTGCTACCCTCCTCAGGGGGAGCTCCTACGAGCAGTACTTC.

The V gene is TRBV25-1, the J gene TRBJ1-1; D possibly corresponds to TRBD1 (5 bases). Per germline, CDR1 MGHDK and CDR2 SYGVNS. V lost 11 bases to trimming and J lost 1 base, with 8 bases between them. The CDR3 has 11 amino acids. Here the CDR3 DNA reads TGTGCCCACAGGACGAACACTGAAGCTTTCTTT. It is translated as CAHRTNTEAFF. The full variable domain, rest sourced from reference TRBV25-1 and TRBJ1-1, is EADIYQTPRYLVIGTGKKITLECSQTMGHDKMYWYQQDPGMELHLIHYSYGVNSTEKGDLSSESTVSRIRTEHFPLTLESARPSHTSQYLCAHRTNTEAFFGQGTRLTVV.

The chain carries TRBV20-1 and TRBJ1-1; D is unclear. Per germline, CDR1 DFQATT and CDR2 SNEGSKA (reference sequence). The CDR3 length is 14 residues. Trimming shortened V by 3 bases and J by 0 bases, and 11 bases separated the two germline ends. The CDR3 sequence: CSARSVTLNTEAFF. For the CDR3, the DNA is TGCAGTGCTAGGTCAGTAACCCTGAACACTGAAGCTTTCTTT.

Note on this clonotype: The CDR3 carries no conserved terminal phenylalanine or tryptophan, so it likely arises from a read error. The chain links TRBV10-3 to TRBJ1-1, with no clear D. CDR3 length: 13 residues. Germline CDR1 ENHRY, CDR2 SYGVKD. The ends were cut back, 0 bases at V and 2 bases at J, with 4 bases in the middle. DNA of the CDR3: TGTGCCATCAGTGAGTCTTTAAACACTGAAGCTTTCCTT. Translation: CAISESLNTEAFL.

The rearrangement links TRBV6-6 to TRBJ1-5; possible D gene TRBD1, 5 bases. Germline assignment: CDR1 MNHNY and CDR2 SVGAGI (reference sequence). The CDR3 is 15 residues long. Trimming stripped 6 bases from V and 2 bases from J, with 14 bases between. CDR3 in DNA: TGTGCCAGCAGGGGGGGGGTCTTGGGCAATCAGCCCCAGCATTTT. Translated: CASRGGVLGNQPQHF.

The chain carries TRBV9 and TRBJ1-5; possible D gene TRBD1, 6 bases. The CDR3 loop spans 15 amino acids. Germline-derived CDR1 and CDR2 are SGDLS and YYNGEE. V was clipped by 0 bases and J by 3 bases, with 10 bases between them. CDR3: CASSVGPGANQPQHF. The CDR3, as DNA: TGTGCCAGCAGCGTAGGACCAGGGGCCAATCAGCCCCAGCATTTT.